The clone carrying this T cell receptor (beta chain) was picked up a small number of times. TCRdb re-analysed the RT-PCR reads in MiXCR, keeping a single row per CDR3 protein. The table shows hundreds of thousands of distinct CDR3 sequences, with over 30% occurring only once. The data were taken from a study of patients and donors after allogeneic stem cell transplantation. The CDR3 runs 13 residues. Trimming took 6 bases from V and 2 from J, leaving 10 bases between them. The chain recombines TRBV12-3 or TRBV12-4 with TRBJ1-1; D unresolved. The TCR was taken from a human donor who was either an allogeneic HSCT recipient or a stem cell or donor lymphocyte infusion donor (not recorded which). It is not recorded whose cells these are; they may come from a transplant donor. Specimen: blood, either unsorted or a sorted T cell fraction (not recorded which). The CDR3 loop is CASRSTINTEAFF. In DNA form, the CDR3 reads TGTGCCAGCAGATCCACAATTAACACTGAAGCTTTCTTT.